The 17 T cell receptor beta chains given below trace back to one sample, sequenced in a study of Graves' ophthalmopathy and Graves' hyperthyroidism. Amplified material comprised TCR beta CDR3 regions derived from RNA transcripts. HTBI primers primed a first-round RT-PCR, and a second-round multiplex PCR followed. TCRdb called the multiplex PCR reads again in MiXCR, with one record for every CDR3 protein. The sample has around 670,000 distinct CDR3 sequences, 40% seen once. The sequenced material came from peripheral blood. Receptor source: an adult man with Graves' ophthalmopathy.

This clonotype was detected many times. Germline and junction disagree at one end, which may indicate a read error. This chain joins TRBV24-1 and TRBJ1-5; a weak D match, TRBD1 (5 bases). The CDR3 spans 14 residues. CDR1 KGHDR and CDR2 SFDVKD come from the germline V gene. In nucleotides, the CDR3 is TGTGCCAGCAGTTACTCCGCAGGGAATCAGCCCCAGCATTTT. It is translated as CASSYSAGNQPQHF.

There are many counts of this clonotype. The J gene is TRBJ1-6, the V gene TRBV19, with 9 bases identical to TRBD1. V lost 3 bases to trimming and J lost 8 bases; unmatched junction nucleotides: 5. The CDR3 is made up of 15 amino acids. Germline assignment: CDR1 LNHDA and CDR2 SQIVND (reference sequence). The CDR3 nucleotides read TGTGCCAGTAGTATCTCGACAGGGGGTTATTCACCCCTCCACTTT. This sequence encodes CASSISTGGYSPLHF.

This chain joins TRBV10-3 and TRBJ2-3; tentatively, D is TRBD1 (6 bases). CDR3 size: 16 residues. The V end lost 4 bases, the J end lost 3 bases, and 17 bases lay between the germline ends. CDR1 and CDR2 (germline): ENHRY, SYGVKD. The CDR3 DNA reads as TGTGCCATCAGTGCGAAAGGGTCACAGGGAACAGATACGCAGTATTTT. Its translation: CAISAKGSQGTDTQYF.

This clonotype was seen ten or more times. The chain has TRBV19 and TRBJ1-6; D may be TRBD1 (5 bases). Germline V gene sequence: CDR1 LNHDA, CDR2 SQIVND (reference sequence). V dropped 6 bases and J dropped 7 bases, with 10 bases sitting between them. This CDR3 is 13 amino acids long. This CDR3 reads CASRQEGNSPLHF. The CDR3 nucleotides read TGTGCCAGTAGACAGGAGGGAAATTCACCCCTCCACTTT.

The chain joins TRBV7-9 to TRBJ1-2; perhaps TRBD1 as D (5 bases). Per germline, CDR1 SEHNR and CDR2 FQNEAQ (reference sequence). Deletions cut 5 bases from V and 8 bases from J, with 18 bases between. The CDR3 is 14 amino acids. CDR3 bases: TGTGCCAGCAGCCCAGAACCGGGACGAGACGGCTACACCTTC. Protein: CASSPEPGRDGYTF. The entire variable domain, with the rest obtained from reference TRBV7-9 and TRBJ1-2, is as follows: DTGVSQNPRHKITKRGQNVTFRCDPISEHNRLYWYRQTLGQGPEFLTYFQNEAQLEKSRLLSDRFSAERPKGSFSTLEIQRTEQGDSAMYLCASSPEPGRDGYTFGSGTRLTVV.

This clonotype was detected only a few times. The gene calls are TRBV7-9 and TRBJ1-1; D remains unclear. The ends were cut back, 7 bases at V and 6 bases at J, with 18 bases in the middle. Germline CDR1 SEHNR, CDR2 FQNEAQ (reference sequence). This CDR3 has 14 residues. The CDR3 sequence is CASTKFSARAEAFF. CDR3 nucleotide sequence: TGTGCCAGCACCAAATTCAGTGCAAGGGCTGAAGCTTTCTTT.

This clonotype was picked up many times. The chain employs TRBV7-2 and TRBJ2-7; D is uncertain. The CDR3 spans 12 residues. From germline, CDR1 is SGHTA and CDR2 FQGNSA. The V end was cut by 1 base, the J end by 6 bases, with 7 bases between. For the CDR3, the DNA is TGTGCCAGCAGCTTAGGAGTACGCGAGCAGTACTTC. Its protein product is CASSLGVREQYF.

The rearrangement links TRBV7-9 to TRBJ1-3, with D perhaps matching TRBD1 (6 bases). V was cut by 4 bases and J by 6 bases, with 16 bases left in between. The CDR3 consists of 15 residues. CDR1 and CDR2 from the germline V gene are SEHNR and FQNEAQ (reference sequence). CDR3 bases: TGTGCCAGCAGCTCATCCCAGGGGAATGCAAACACCATATATTTT. Residues: CASSSSQGNANTIYF.

The table lists this clonotype with many counts. The chain joins TRBV10-3 to TRBJ2-5, with no clear D. The CDR3 runs 17 residues. V was clipped by 0 bases and J by 5 bases, with 19 bases between them. Germline CDR1 reads ENHRY; CDR2 reads SYGVKD. In DNA form, the CDR3 reads TGTGCCATCAGTGAGTCTTCTCCAGCCACTACCGCGGAGACCCAGTACTTC. Translated, it gives CAISESSPATTAETQYF.

For this clonotype: A read error may be the cause here, since a much bigger clone is one base away. The conserved closing phenylalanine or tryptophan is absent in this CDR3, likely reflecting a read error. The chain has TRBV7-9 and TRBJ2-5; D remains ambiguous. Trimming took 3 bases from V and 6 from J, leaving 14 bases between them. This CDR3 region has 14 residues. The V gene's germline CDR1 is SEHNR and CDR2 FQNEAQ (reference sequence). The CDR3 spells CASSLPNLGKTQYV. Written as DNA, the CDR3 is TGTGCCAGCAGCTTGCCGAATTTGGGCAAGACCCAGTACGTC.

This clonotype has a handful of counts. The V gene is TRBV15, the J gene TRBJ1-5, with 7 positions matching TRBD1. After removal of 3 bases from V and 12 bases from J, the junction contained 11 bases not matched to a gene. The germline gives CDR1 LNHNV, CDR2 YYDKDF (reference sequence). CDR3 length: 14 amino acids. The CDR3 region is CATSSESGGPIQHF. The CDR3 nucleotides are TGTGCCACCAGCAGTGAATCAGGGGGTCCGATCCAGCATTTT.

This clonotype turned up a few times. The chain combines TRBV11-2 with TRBJ2-7, with 8 bases aligning to TRBD2. Trimming at V came to 3 bases and at J to 4 bases, leaving 5 bases not matched to a gene. This CDR3 has 14 residues. Germline V gene data show CDR1 as SGHAT and CDR2 as FQNNGV. CDR3 bases: TGTGCCAGCAGCTTTGGTAGCGGGGCATACGAGCAGTACTTC. Translated: CASSFGSGAYEQYF.

The gene calls are TRBV10-3 and TRBJ1-6; 9 bases line up with TRBD1. This CDR3 has 15 residues. With 6 bases clipped from V and 7 bases from J, the junction kept 7 bases outside the gene matches. Germline V gene sequence: CDR1 ENHRY, CDR2 SYGVKD. Here the CDR3 DNA reads TGTGCCATCAGGATACAGGGGGCCGGGAATTCACCCCTCCACTTT. Amino acid sequence: CAIRIQGAGNSPLHF.

This clonotype was counted ten times or more. J is TRBJ2-7 and V is TRBV2; D gene ambiguous. Deletions cut 3 bases from V and 3 bases from J, with 12 bases between. The germline CDR1 and CDR2 sequences are SNHLY and FYNNEI. The CDR3 runs 14 residues. The CDR3 DNA reads TGTGCCAGCAGTGAGTCAAACCGGAGCTACGAGCAGTACTTC. It translates to CASSESNRSYEQYF. Full variable domain (rest looked up from reference TRBV2 and TRBJ2-7): EPEVTQTPSHQVTQMGQEVILRCVPISNHLYFYWYRQILGQKVEFLVSFYNNEISEKSEIFDDQFSVERPDGSNFTLKIRSTKLEDSAMYFCASSESNRSYEQYFGPGTRLTVT.

The gene calls are TRBV7-2 and TRBJ1-2; D might be TRBD1 (5 bases). Trimming shortened V by 5 bases and J by 5 bases, and 15 bases separated the two germline ends. This CDR3 spans 14 amino acids. Germline V gene sequence: CDR1 SGHTA, CDR2 FQGNSA. The CDR3 reads CASSPRDGRYGYTF. CDR3 bases: TGTGCCAGCAGCCCCCGGGACGGCCGGTATGGCTACACCTTC.

J is TRBJ2-2 and V is TRBV25-1, with no clear D. The V end lost 8 bases, the J end lost 3 bases, and 16 bases lay between the germline ends. This CDR3 region has 15 residues. Germline CDR1 MGHDK, CDR2 SYGVNS. The CDR3 region has the DNA TGTGCCAGCGGAGACCTTAAGGCGGACACCGGGGAGCTGTTTTTT. Residues: CASGDLKADTGELFF.

This clonotype was counted many times. This chain uses TRBV5-1 with TRBJ1-5; perhaps TRBD1 as D (5 bases). V lost 0 bases and J lost 6, with 7 bases in between. This CDR3 region has 13 residues. In germline, CDR1 is SGHRS, CDR2 YFSETQ. CDR3 protein: CASSLEGLQPQHF. The CDR3 nucleotides are TGCGCCAGCAGCTTGGAGGGGCTTCAGCCCCAGCATTTT. Variable domain in full (rest from reference TRBV5-1 and TRBJ1-5): KAGVTQTPRYLIKTRGQQVTLSCSPISGHRSVSWYQQTPGQGLQFLFEYFSETQRNKGNFPGRFSGRQFSNSRSEMNVSTLELGDSALYLCASSLEGLQPQHFGDGTRLSIL.